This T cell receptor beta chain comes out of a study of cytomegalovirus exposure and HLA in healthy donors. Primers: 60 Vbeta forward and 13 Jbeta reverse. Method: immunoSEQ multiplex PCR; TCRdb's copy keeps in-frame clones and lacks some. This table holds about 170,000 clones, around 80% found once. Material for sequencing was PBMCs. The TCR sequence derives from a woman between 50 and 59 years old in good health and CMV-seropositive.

The DNA of the CDR3 is TGCGCCAGCAGCCAGGGAATTAGCGGGGGGCCAGGGGATACGCAGTATTTT. It specifies CASSQGISGGPGDTQYF. The V and J genes are TRBV5-1 and TRBJ2-3; TRBD2 matches at 10 bases. The CDR3 has 17 amino acids. V shed 4 bases and J 6 bases; nucleotides not matched to a gene: 14. Germline loops: CDR1 SGHRS, CDR2 YFSETQ.